This T cell receptor (beta chain) derives from a study of T-cell memory formation after mild COVID-19. In the study overall: TCR clusters were mostly donor specific.

MiXCR, applied by TCRdb to the 5' RACE reads, yields one record per CDR3 protein. The repertoire holds 400,000 to 450,000 distinct CDR3 sequences, with roughly 17% as singletons. There are a few counts of this clonotype. Its antigen is not known. Points from the study as a whole: Pre-infection memory contained some responding clones, which suggested that cross-reactive memory had joined.

This CDR3 spans 15 amino acids. Losses at the gene ends were 0 bases for V and 6 bases for J; bases not matched to a gene: 4. The germline CDR1 and CDR2 sequences are SGHTA and FQGTGA. Material for sequencing was PBMCs or a T cell subset sorted from them (not recorded which). The receptor's source is a man between 18 and 35 years old who had mild COVID-19 (a few samples of this study predate the infection). Cell type and time point are not known. The chain joins TRBV7-3 to TRBJ2-2; TRBD1 matches at 7 bases. CDR3 sequence: CASSLTGGAAGELFF. In DNA, the CDR3 is TGTGCCAGCAGCTTAACAGGGGGCGCGGCCGGGGAGCTGTTTTTT.